This T cell receptor beta chain was recorded in a study of T cells in Graves' hyperthyroidism and ophthalmopathy. Study results and limitations: It was a median around seven months before onset that the model predicted ophthalmopathy. Researchers found most expanded thyroid clonotypes above 0.001 in blood as well. The authors' 13 V-J model separated ophthalmopathy from stable hyperthyroidism.

TCR beta CDR3 regions were amplified from RNA transcripts. HTBI primers were the set used in a first-round RT-PCR of the TCR CDR3. TCRdb passed the multiplex PCR reads through MiXCR, listing each CDR3 protein once. The sample holds 150,000 or so distinct CDR3 sequences; over 7.5% are singletons and the top ten take less than 25%. V lost 6 bases, J lost 4 bases, and 11 bases stayed unmatched. This CDR3 region has 15 residues. Ten or more counts support this clonotype. Its antigen is unidentified. It was approximately 9.7 ml of fresh peripheral blood that supplied the PBMCs. The V gene is TRBV12-3 or TRBV12-4, the J gene TRBJ1-1; TRBD1 matches at 7 bases. This TCR was recovered from a woman aged 18-29 years with Graves' hyperthyroidism that later progressed to Graves' ophthalmopathy. Sequencing was carried out using blood. The CDR3 spells CASSHRGLGSTEAFF. In DNA form, the CDR3 reads TGTGCCAGCAGCCACAGGGGACTGGGCAGCACTGAAGCTTTCTTT.